The present entry profiles one T cell receptor beta chain with its context. Sequencing used immunoSEQ multiplex PCR; TCRdb keeps in-frame clones, though not all of them. The sample records around 110,000 clones, around 90% being singletons. Per the germline V gene, CDR1 is SGHTA and CDR2 is FQGNSA. Trimming removed 1 base from V and 0 bases from J; junction bases left unmatched: 9. The CDR3 contains 18 residues. This record belongs to a study of T cell changes during pregnancy in multiple sclerosis. The source material was peripheral blood, sampled in the third trimester of pregnancy. This TCR came from a female donor with multiple sclerosis, enrolled in a pregnancy study. V and J are TRBV7-2 and TRBJ2-3; 8 bases align to TRBD2. CDR3 loop: CASSLVRGRLSSTDTQYF. The CDR3 coding sequence is TGTGCCAGCAGCTTAGTACGCGGGAGGCTTAGTAGCACAGATACGCAGTATTTT.